This T cell receptor beta chain was obtained from a study of blood T cells in healthy people across ages. Whole-study context: With template switching, about one barcoded beta molecule was captured per two T cells. General study results and limits: More naive CD4+ cells and higher diversity marked long-lived donors relative to aged donors. Without sorted subsets, naive and antigen-experienced compartments could not be conclusively compared.

Germline trimming cut 6 bases from V and 4 bases from J; bases unmatched to any gene: 7. This CDR3 region has 14 residues. Germline V gene data show CDR1 as SQVTM and CDR2 as ANQGSEA. Of note for this clonotype: Its antigen is as yet unknown.

Alongside a J-beta primer mix, a sample-barcoded 5' primer served in a second PCR lasting about 6 to 11 cycles. TCRdb used MiXCR to reprocess the 5' RACE reads, holding one entry per CDR3 protein. This sample carries some 1.5 million distinct CDR3 sequences, less than 45% of them seen once, and the ten largest clones take roughly 3.7%. Per sample, at least 5 micrograms of total RNA were extracted. The source is a woman under 30 in good health. V usage is TRBV29-1 and J usage is TRBJ2-1, with 9 bases matching TRBD2. The source material was blood. The DNA for the CDR3 is TGCAGCGTGATAAGCGGGGGGCCATACAATGAGCAGTTCTTC. Residues: CSVISGGPYNEQFF.